This TCR beta chain was identified during a study of cytomegalovirus exposure and HLA in healthy donors. PCR employed 60 Vbeta and 13 Jbeta primers. Libraries were prepared by immunoSEQ multiplex PCR; TCRdb keeps only in-frame clonotypes and omits some of them. Counted here are tens of thousands of clones, roughly 60% occurring once; the ten biggest clones make up approximately 21%. Study outcomes and limitations: Across donors, most TCRs were seen rarely, yet some public ones were widespread. It was reportedly the case that the classifier diagnosed cytomegalovirus status with high specificity and sensitivity. In a later analysis, TCR association rates varied by HLA locus: DRB1 most, HLA-C fewest.

Only a few counts were recorded for this clone. Its specificity is not known. The sequencing sample was made of PBMCs. The clonotype originates from a woman aged 50 to 60 in good health and CMV-seropositive.

The CDR3 bases are TGTGCCAGCAGCGTAGGCGGCGGGGGGGCTCTTAATGAGCAGTTCTTC. It translates to CASSVGGGGALNEQFF. This chain links TRBV11-3 with TRBJ2-1; 9 bases fit TRBD2. Per germline, CDR1 SGHNT and CDR2 YENEEA. CDR3 length: 16 amino acids. Trimming removed 5 bases from V and 7 bases from J; junction bases left unmatched: 12.